These T cell receptor beta chains were read from a single sample in a study of shared clonotypes between healthy human individuals. Sequencing used immunoSEQ multiplex PCR; TCRdb keeps in-frame clones, though not all of them. The profile covers under 1,100,000 clones, with under 80% appearing a single time and about 1.5% taken by the ten largest. The sample comprised memory CD4+ T cells sorted from blood. The receptors shown here come from a man aged 18 to 29 in good health. CDR3s include the opening cysteine and the closing phenylalanine or tryptophan. The D gene is left open where the match is weak. Where a row states a size, it is once, few, many or the class of an expanded clone; other rows omit it.

J | D | V | size | length | DNA | CDR3
TRBJ2-2 | TRBD2 | TRBV11-2 | . | 16 | TGTGCCAGCAGCCTAAGGACTAGCGGGAGGCCCGGGGAGCTGTTTTTT | CASSLRTSGRPGELFF
TRBJ2-7 | TRBD2 | TRBV6-5 | . | 14 | TGTGCCAGCAGTTCACTAGCGGCCCCCTACGAGCAGTACTTC | CASSSLAAPYEQYF
TRBJ2-7 | . | TRBV28 | . | 12 | TGTGCCAGCGGAACGTCGTGGAACGAGCAGTACTTC | CASGTSWNEQYF
TRBJ2-5 | TRBD2 | TRBV19 | . | 12 | TGTGCCAGTTCTCAGGGAGGGGAGACCCAGTACTTC | CASSQGGETQYF
TRBJ1-1 | . | TRBV7-8 | . | 16 | TGTGCCAGCAGCTTAGCTACAGGGAGGGTGAACACTGAAGCTTTCTTT | CASSLATGRVNTEAFF
TRBJ2-7 | . | TRBV7-9 | . | 15 | TGTGCCAGCAGCTTAGCAGGAACAGGTTCCTACGAGCAGTACTTC | CASSLAGTGSYEQYF
TRBJ1-3 | . | TRBV18 | . | 15 | TGTGCCAGCTCCCCATTGGGAGGCTCTGGAAACACCATATATTTT | CASSPLGGSGNTIYF
TRBJ2-5 | TRBD2 | TRBV5-1 | . | 13 | TGCGCCAGCAGCCGGGGGGGACAAGAGACCCAGTACTTC | CASSRGGQETQYF
TRBJ2-3 | . | TRBV7-2 | . | 13 | TGTGCCAGCAGACCAAAGGTCACAGATACGCAGTATTTT | CASRPKVTDTQYF
TRBJ2-7 | . | TRBV4-2 | . | 16 | TGTGCCAGCAGCCAAGGTTTGCAATCCAGCTCCTACGAGCAGTACTTC | CASSQGLQSSSYEQYF
TRBJ2-1 | TRBD1 | TRBV5-4 | . | 15 | TGTGCCAGCAGCTTGGATCCAACAGGGGTGAATGAGCAGTTCTTC | CASSLDPTGVNEQFF
TRBJ1-2 | . | TRBV16 | . | 14 | TGTGCCAGCAGCCAAACATCGGGATCAGGGATTTACACCTTC | CASSQTSGSGIYTF
TRBJ2-7 | . | TRBV6-1 | . | 12 | TGTGCCAGCAGTGAAGCTCCCTACGAGCAGTACTTC | CASSEAPYEQYF
TRBJ1-2 | . | TRBV2 | once | 14 | TGTGCCACCAACAAGCACGAGAATTCCTATGGCTACACCTTC | CATNKHENSYGYTF
TRBJ1-2 | . | TRBV28 | once | 13 | TGTGCCAGCAGTTTTGGGGACCAGGAGGGCTACACCTTC | CASSFGDQEGYTF
TRBJ2-7 | TRBD1 | TRBV7-8 | . | 13 | TGTGCCAGCAGCTTACCAGGGGGTTCCGAGCAGTACTTC | CASSLPGGSEQYF
TRBJ1-4 | . | TRBV9 | . | 15 | TGTGCCAGCAGCGTAGACCCCCTCGGGAATGAAAAACTGTTTTTT | CASSVDPLGNEKLFF
TRBJ2-7 | . | TRBV4-1 | . | 14 | TGCGCCAGCAGCCAACGGGACACCTTCGGGGAGCAGTACTTC | CASSQRDTFGEQYF
TRBJ1-6 | TRBD1 | TRBV6-6 | . | 13 | TGTGCCAGCGGGGGACAGGATAATTCACCCCTCCACTTT | CASGGQDNSPLHF
TRBJ2-5 | TRBD1 | TRBV5-1 | . | 16 | TGCGCCAGCAGCTCGCTTGGGACAGGGGGCACAGAGACCCAGTACTTC | CASSSLGTGGTETQYF
TRBJ1-4 | . | TRBV28 | . | 12 | TGTGCCAGCAGTCAACGTAATGAAAAACTGTTTTTT | CASSQRNEKLFF
TRBJ2-7 | . | TRBV11-3 | . | 16 | TGTGCCAGCAGCCTTTTTGGTGGTGGGGGAGGAAGCGAGCAGTACTTC | CASSLFGGGGGSEQYF
TRBJ2-5 | . | TRBV18 | . | 14 | TGTGCCAGCTCACCAGGACAGTACCAAGAGACCCAGTACTTC | CASSPGQYQETQYF
TRBJ1-3 | . | TRBV2 | . | 15 | TGTGCCAGCAGAACAGGGCAGGGGCCTGGAAACACCATATATTTT | CASRTGQGPGNTIYF
TRBJ2-3 | TRBD1 | TRBV10-3 | . | 16 | TGTGCCATCAGTGAGGGGGCAGGGGGCGTTTCAGATACGCAGTATTTT | CAISEGAGGVSDTQYF
TRBJ1-3 | TRBD1 | TRBV9 | . | 16 | TGTGCCAGCAGCGTACAGGGGGCGAACTCTGGAAACACCATATATTTT | CASSVQGANSGNTIYF
TRBJ1-1 | TRBD1 | TRBV6-1 | . | 14 | TGTGCCAGCAAACAGGGGGGCATGAACACTGAAGCTTTCTTT | CASKQGGMNTEAFF
TRBJ2-7 | TRBD1 | TRBV2 | . | 12 | TGTGCCGGGAAAGACAGGGCGGGCGAGCAGTACTTC | CAGKDRAGEQYF
TRBJ2-2 | . | TRBV29-1 | . | 13 | TGCAGCGTGGCGGGACAGACCACCGGGGAGCTGTTTTTT | CSVAGQTTGELFF
TRBJ2-7 | TRBD1 | TRBV5-6 | . | 16 | TGTGCCAGCAGCGGGGGGCCGGGACAGGGGGCTTACGAGCAGTACTTC | CASSGGPGQGAYEQYF
TRBJ2-7 | . | TRBV7-2 | . | 14 | TGTGCCAGCACCCTAAACCTGGGTAACTACGAGCAGTACTTC | CASTLNLGNYEQYF
TRBJ2-1 | TRBD1 | TRBV7-2 | . | 16 | TGTGCCAGCAGCCCCCCCGTACAGGGGCCTAGTAATGAGCAGTTCTTC | CASSPPVQGPSNEQFF
TRBJ2-3 | TRBD2 | TRBV5-1 | . | 15 | TGCGCCAGCAGCTTGGGCGGGGGGTCCACAGATACGCAGTATTTT | CASSLGGGSTDTQYF
TRBJ2-4 | . | TRBV5-1 | . | 12 | TGCGCCAGCAGCTTGAAGGGAGACATTCAGTACTTC | CASSLKGDIQYF
TRBJ2-3 | . | TRBV2 | . | 14 | TGTGCCAGCAGCCGACCGGGGGCGGGAGATACGCAGTATTTT | CASSRPGAGDTQYF
TRBJ1-3 | . | TRBV30 | . | 13 | TGTGCCTGGAGCGGGGGCTCTGGAAACACCATATATTTT | CAWSGGSGNTIYF
TRBJ1-4 | . | TRBV4-3 | . | 15 | TGCGCCAGCAGCCAAGGCCTTTCGGCTAATGAAAAACTGTTTTTT | CASSQGLSANEKLFF
TRBJ1-4 | . | TRBV27 | once | 19 | TGTGCCAGCAGTCCCCCGGGGGCAGGTGACTTTGCAACTAATGAAAAACTGTTTTTT | CASSPPGAGDFATNEKLFF
TRBJ2-4 | . | TRBV5-1 | . | 17 | TGCGCCAGCAGCCCCACGACGGGGCCTTTAGCCAAAAACATTCAGTACTTC | CASSPTTGPLAKNIQYF
TRBJ1-4 | . | TRBV7-9 | . | 13 | TGTGCCAGCAACGGGGGGATAAATGAAAAACTGTTTTTT | CASNGGINEKLFF
TRBJ2-5 | TRBD1 | TRBV28 | few | 14 | TGTGCCAGCAGTAGGACAGGGGGGAAGAGAACCCAGTACTTC | CASSRTGGKRTQYF
TRBJ2-1 | . | TRBV1 | . | 9 | TGCACCAGCAGCCAAGGGAAAATCTTC | CTSSQGKIF
TRBJ2-7 | . | TRBV29-1 | . | 12 | TGCAGCGCCGGAAGAGGGGTCGACGAGCAGTACTTC | CSAGRGVDEQYF
TRBJ1-2 | TRBD1 | TRBV7-8 | once | 15 | TGTGCCAGCAGCCCCGGGACAGGCCCGTTTTATGGCTACACCTTC | CASSPGTGPFYGYTF
TRBJ2-2 | . | TRBV7-9 | many | 16 | TGTGCCAGCAGCAGGAGGAATCAGGGAAACACCGGGGAGCTGTTTTTT | CASSRRNQGNTGELFF
TRBJ1-2 | . | TRBV28 | . | 14 | TGTGCCAGCAGGAAGACTACAGCTAACTATGGCTACACCTTC | CASRKTTANYGYTF
TRBJ1-4 | . | TRBV6-1 | . | 16 | TGTGCCAGCAGTGGACAGTTGGGGGCAACTAATGAAAAACTGTTTTTT | CASSGQLGATNEKLFF
TRBJ2-2 | TRBD1 | TRBV10-3 | . | 16 | TGTGCCATCAGTGACTCCGGGACAGGGAATACCGGGGAGCTGTTTTTT | CAISDSGTGNTGELFF
TRBJ1-1 | . | TRBV5-6 | . | 13 | TGTGCCAGCAGCTCTTCATTTTACACTGAAGCTTTCTTT | CASSSSFYTEAFF
TRBJ1-1 | . | TRBV13 | . | 17 | TGTGCCAGCAGCTTAAGTCAGATAAGTTTCATGAACACTGAAGCTTTCTTT | CASSLSQISFMNTEAFF
TRBJ1-5 | . | TRBV4-3 | . | 14 | TGCGCCAGCAGCCAAGATTTGGGCAATCAGCCCCAGCATTTT | CASSQDLGNQPQHF
TRBJ1-2 | TRBD1 | TRBV6-6 | . | 15 | TGTGCCAGCAGTTACTCGGCGGGACAGGTGTATGGCTACACCTTC | CASSYSAGQVYGYTF
TRBJ1-4 | . | TRBV21-1 | once | 13 | TGTGCCGGCCCACTCTGGAGTGGTGAAAAACTGTTTTTT | CAGPLWSGEKLFF